The 10 T cell receptor beta chains reported below all come from one sample, sequenced in a study of blood T cell repertoires in COVID-19. Clones were sequenced by immunoSEQ multiplex PCR, and TCRdb holds only the in-frame ones, with some missing. The table lists approximately 670,000 clones, approximately 90% of them singletons. The specimen was peripheral blood. Receptor source: a woman younger than 30 with acute or convalescent COVID-19.

This chain links TRBV24-1 with TRBJ2-1; 7 bases are a match to TRBD1. With V trimmed by 4 bases and J by 10 bases, 6 bases remained unmatched. The CDR3 totals 13 residues. CDR1 is KGHDR and CDR2 is SFDVKD in the germline V gene. The CDR3 is CATSDKTGTEQFF. The CDR3 coding sequence is TGTGCCACCAGTGACAAGACAGGGACCGAGCAGTTCTTC.

The J gene is TRBJ2-3, the V gene TRBV6-4, with 11 bases matching TRBD1. CDR1 MRHNA and CDR2 SNTAGT come from the germline V gene. Unmatched junction bases numbered 3, after V lost 0 bases and J lost 4 bases. The CDR3 has 16 amino acids. This chain's CDR3 is CASSDSRTGGPDTQYF. CDR3 sequence (DNA): TGTGCCAGCAGTGACTCGAGGACAGGGGGCCCAGATACGCAGTATTTT.

The J gene is TRBJ2-5, the V gene TRBV5-1, with 15 bases fitting TRBD2. This CDR3 contains 18 residues. The ends lost 4 bases at V and 5 bases at J; junction bases unmatched: 12. Germline CDR1 and CDR2: SGHRS and YFSETQ. For the CDR3, the DNA is TGCGCCAGCAGCCTAAATGGACTAGCGGGGGGGCCAAGGGAGACCCAGTACTTC. This encodes CASSLNGLAGGPRETQYF.

The chain links TRBV5-5 to TRBJ2-7; tentatively, D is TRBD2 (6 bases). Germline V gene lookup returns CDR1 SGHKS and CDR2 YYEKEE (reference sequence). Trimming stripped 4 bases from V and 4 bases from J, with 18 bases between. This CDR3 has 15 amino acids. This CDR3 reads CASSTPGLPGYEQYF. CDR3 nucleotide sequence: TGTGCCAGCAGCACCCCGGGACTCCCCGGGTACGAGCAGTACTTC.

This chain uses TRBV12-3 or TRBV12-4 with TRBJ2-3, with unresolved D. The CDR3 runs 11 residues. V was shortened by 6 bases and J by 2 bases, with 3 bases between the two germline ends. Here the CDR3 DNA reads TGTGCCAGCAGCCACACAGATACGCAGTATTTT. Translation gives CASSHTDTQYF.

V and J are TRBV12-3 or TRBV12-4 and TRBJ1-5, with D possibly matching TRBD1 (6 bases). The CDR3 runs to 12 residues. V was pared by 8 bases and J by 5 bases, with 10 bases between. In nucleotides, the CDR3 is TGTGCCAGCCAGGGGCCTGATCAGCCCCAGCATTTT. Protein product: CASQGPDQPQHF.

The chain joins TRBV29-1 to TRBJ1-1, with TRBD1 as a possible D gene (6 bases). This CDR3 contains 15 residues. Looked up from germline, CDR1 is SQVTM and CDR2 is ANQGSEA. The V end lost 7 bases, the J end lost 1 base, and 19 bases lay between the germline ends. The CDR3 spells CSAKKTQGTNTEAFF. DNA for the CDR3: TGCAGCGCAAAAAAAACACAGGGAACGAACACTGAAGCTTTCTTT.

J is TRBJ1-1 and V is TRBV20-1; D unresolved. The CDR3 length is 9 residues. The V end was cut by 6 bases, the J end by 7 bases, with 6 bases between. CDR1 and CDR2 (germline): DFQATT, SNEGSKA (reference sequence). CDR3 residues: CSAYREAFF. The CDR3 coding sequence is TGCAGTGCCTACCGTGAAGCTTTCTTT.

The chain couples TRBV27 to TRBJ1-2; D perhaps matches TRBD1 (5 bases). V shed 9 bases and J shed 7 bases, with 15 bases lying between them. In germline, CDR1 is MNHEY, CDR2 SMNVEV (reference sequence). This CDR3 spans 12 amino acids. The CDR3 sequence: CARWQDGGGYTF. The CDR3 DNA reads as TGTGCCAGGTGGCAGGACGGGGGTGGCTACACCTTC.

The chain uses TRBV7-9 and TRBJ2-3; the match to TRBD2 covers 8 bases. The CDR3 is 16 amino acids. The V and J ends lost 5 bases and 1 base, in that order; junction bases with no gene match: 8. The germline V gene has CDR1 SEHNR and CDR2 FQNEAQ (reference sequence). In DNA, the CDR3 is TGTGCCAGCAGCCCACGGGGGGGGTCCGGCACAGATACGCAGTATTTT. Translating it yields CASSPRGGSGTDTQYF.